This T cell receptor (beta chain) was sequenced during a study of cytomegalovirus exposure and HLA in healthy donors. This clone has more than one count but fewer than ten. The PCR had 60 Vbeta and 13 Jbeta primers. Data came from immunoSEQ multiplex PCR; TCRdb stores just in-frame clones and leaves some out. This sample carries some 180,000 clones, more than 65% of them seen once, and the ten largest clones take roughly 3%. Germline loops: CDR1 SNHLY, CDR2 FYNNEI. The V segment lost 7 bases and the J segment 6 bases; nucleotides outside the gene matches: 12. The CDR3 sequence is 14 residues long. The sequence was collected from a female donor in good health and CMV-seronegative. The source material was PBMCs. V gene TRBV2 combines with J gene TRBJ2-7; 7 bases align to TRBD1. The CDR3 loop reads CASILDRVKLEQYF. The DNA for the CDR3 is TGTGCCAGCATCCTAGACAGGGTGAAGCTCGAGCAGTACTTC. Looking up the rest from reference TRBV2 and TRBJ2-7 gives the full variable domain: EPEVTQTPSHQVTQMGQEVILRCVPISNHLYFYWYRQILGQKVEFLVSFYNNEISEKSEIFDDQFSVERPDGSNFTLKIRSTKLEDSAMYFCASILDRVKLEQYFGPGTRLTVT.